Listed below are T cell receptor beta chains from one sample, sequenced in a study of response to subunit inactivated influenza vaccine. TCRdb called the RT-PCR reads again in MiXCR, with one record for every CDR3 protein. The data show about 650,000 distinct CDR3 sequences, with about a sixth seen just once and around 10% held by the top ten. Sequencing was performed on PBMCs from blood, taken roughly 12 days after vaccination. Receptors were obtained from a man in his fifties who received an inactivated influenza vaccine. Both conserved end residues are part of each CDR3. A D gene is named only where the DNA matches it firmly. Clone size is stated in some rows and not others, as once, few, many or a class when expanded.

cdr3_aa cdr3_nt j_call v_call clone_size d_call
CASGSDRVTDTQYF TGTGCCAGCGGCTCGGACAGGGTCACAGATACGCAGTATTTT TRBJ2-3 TRBV6-1 few TRBD1
CASSGSDSPLHF TGTGCCAGCAGCGGGTCTGATTCACCCCTCCACTTT TRBJ1-6 TRBV6-2/TRBV6-3 many -
CASSQVWSNGQPFQETQYF TGCGCCAGCAGCCAAGTTTGGAGTAATGGACAGCCCTTTCAAGAGACCCAGTACTTC TRBJ2-5 TRBV4-1 few -
CASSQSGTHGYTF TGTGCCAGCAGCCAATCAGGGACCCATGGCTACACCTTC TRBJ1-2 TRBV7-2 - -
CASSLDVYNEQFF TGTGCCAGCAGCTTGGACGTTTACAATGAGCAGTTCTTC TRBJ2-1 TRBV7-3 few -
CATSMTGINHTGELFF TGTGCCACCAGCATGACAGGGATAAACCACACCGGGGAGCTGTTTTTT TRBJ2-2 TRBV15 - TRBD1
CASSILAGGNNEQFF TGCGCCAGCAGCATACTAGCGGGGGGTAATAATGAGCAGTTCTTC TRBJ2-1 TRBV5-1 few TRBD2
CASRPLRQGAYGGANVLTF TGTGCCAGCAGGCCTCTTAGACAGGGGGCCTACGGTGGGGCCAACGTCCTGACTTTC TRBJ2-6 TRBV28 - TRBD1
CASSLKGGGEQFF TGTGCCAGCAGTTTAAAAGGCGGCGGTGAGCAGTTCTTC TRBJ2-1 TRBV12-3/TRBV12-4 few -
CASSVVGTGNDEQYF TGTGCCAGCAGCGTAGTCGGGACAGGGAACGACGAGCAGTACTTC TRBJ2-7 TRBV9 - TRBD1
CASSLRQFQPQHF TGTGCCAGCAGTTTAAGACAGTTTCAGCCCCAGCATTTT TRBJ1-5 TRBV6-5 few -
CASSLVSSGGRTGELFF TGCGCCAGCAGCTTGGTTTCGTCGGGGGGACGGACCGGGGAGCTGTTTTTT TRBJ2-2 TRBV5-1 few TRBD2
CSATRETTNEKLFF TGCAGTGCTACCCGGGAGACAACTAATGAAAAACTGTTTTTT TRBJ1-4 TRBV20-1 few -
CASSFDRIVQETQYF TGTGCCAGCAGCTTCGATAGAATAGTCCAAGAGACCCAGTACTTC TRBJ2-5 TRBV7-2 - -
CASSPMGQGSYNEQFF TGTGCCAGCAGCCCTATGGGACAGGGGTCCTACAATGAGCAGTTCTTC TRBJ2-1 TRBV3-1 - TRBD1
CATSPGGQETQYF TGTGCCACCAGCCCCGGAGGTCAAGAGACCCAGTACTTC TRBJ2-5 TRBV15 - -
CASSPTGTSFYNEQFF TGTGCCAGCTCGCCTACCGGGACTAGCTTTTACAATGAGCAGTTCTTC TRBJ2-1 TRBV18 - TRBD2
CASSPAGTGFYGYTF TGTGCCAGCAGCCCAGCCGGGACAGGCTTTTATGGCTACACCTTC TRBJ1-2 TRBV7-6 - TRBD1
CASSLPMDVLFF TGTGCCAGCAGTTTACCGATGGACGTACTTTTCTTT TRBJ1-1 TRBV12-3/TRBV12-4 - -
CASRQNSGRSTDTQYF TGTGCCAGTAGACAAAATAGCGGGAGAAGCACAGATACGCAGTATTTT TRBJ2-3 TRBV19 - TRBD2
CASTFTSNQPQHF TGTGCCAGCACTTTTACGAGCAATCAGCCCCAGCATTTT TRBJ1-5 TRBV28 few -
CAWSALTIAGEQFF TGTGCCTGGAGTGCCCTAACTATAGCGGGGGAGCAGTTCTTC TRBJ2-1 TRBV30 few TRBD2
CASSHTGTGNQPQHF TGTGCCAGCAGCCATACCGGGACAGGCAATCAGCCCCAGCATTTT TRBJ1-5 TRBV7-9 few TRBD1
CASSRGLAGDSDTQYF TGTGCCAGCAGCCGCGGACTAGCGGGAGATTCAGATACGCAGTATTTT TRBJ2-3 TRBV25-1 - TRBD2
CASSWLTSGATDTQYF TGTGCCAGCAGCTGGTTGACTAGCGGGGCCACAGATACGCAGTATTTT TRBJ2-3 TRBV5-6 - TRBD2
CASSLVGQRWQNIQYF TGTGCCAGCAGCTTGGTGGGACAGCGATGGCAAAACATTCAGTACTTC TRBJ2-4 TRBV5-6 - TRBD1
CASSLSEGYGYGYTF TGTGCCAGCAGTTTATCCGAGGGTTACGGCTATGGCTACACCTTC TRBJ1-2 TRBV28 few -
CSVDIDTQYF TGCAGCGTCGACATAGATACGCAGTATTTT TRBJ2-3 TRBV29-1 few -